This T cell receptor (beta chain) came from a study of early T cells in non-severe SARS-CoV-2 infection. The wider study: Sequencing used unsorted whole-blood bulk RNA, so chains lack pairing. Regarding the study as a whole: Comparison of clonotypes with VDJdb favored anti-spike CD8 responses while missing private and CD4 specificities.

In regard to this clonotype: Antigen specificity is unknown.

Germline V lookup: CDR1 MNHEY, CDR2 SVGAGI. This CDR3 has 16 amino acids. V lost 4 bases to trimming and J lost 4 bases; unmatched junction nucleotides: 5. Unique molecular identifiers were affixed to single, distinct cDNA molecules. TCRdb reprocessed the 5' RACE reads via MiXCR and lists one record per CDR3 protein. Of tens of thousands of distinct CDR3 sequences in the sample, 15% are singletons; the top ten hold less than 6%. The sample consisted of whole blood. This receptor was identified in an adult who was a healthcare worker with PCR-confirmed SARS-CoV-2 infection or an uninfected control (not recorded which). V gene TRBV6-5 combines with J gene TRBJ2-3, with 13 bases aligning to TRBD2. CDR3 residues: CASSLTGLAGSDTQYF. In DNA form, the CDR3 reads TGTGCCAGCAGTTTGACGGGACTAGCGGGATCAGATACGCAGTATTTT.